A single sample is the source of the 11 T cell receptor beta chains below, sequenced in a study of cytomegalovirus exposure and HLA in healthy donors. Amplification used 60 Vbeta primers and 13 Jbeta primers. Assay: immunoSEQ multiplex PCR; the TCRdb copy retains only in-frame clones and omits some. The sample contains about 270,000 clones, just over 70% of which appear only once. The source material was PBMCs. Receptors were obtained from a female donor in good health and CMV-seronegative.

The chain is built from TRBV7-8 and TRBJ2-3, with TRBD1 as a possible D gene (5 bases). Trimming left V 2 bases short and J 3 bases short, with 12 bases between. The CDR3 is 15 amino acids. CDR1 is SGHVS, CDR2 FQNEAQ, per germline. The CDR3 DNA is TGTGCCAGCAGCTTAATGGGCAGGGAAACAGATACGCAGTATTTT. This encodes CASSLMGRETDTQYF. The variable domain in full, completed from reference TRBV7-8 and TRBJ2-3, reads GAGVSQSPRYKVAKRGQDVALRCDPISGHVSLFWYQQALGQGPEFLTYFQNEAQLDKSGLPSDRFFAERPEGSVSTLKIQRTQQEDSAVYLCASSLMGRETDTQYFGPGTRLTVL.

This chain uses TRBV28 with TRBJ1-2; maybe TRBD1 (5 bases). Germline values: CDR1 MDHEN, CDR2 SYDVKM. V lost 3 bases and J 4 bases, leaving 15 bases between the germline ends. This CDR3 is built from 15 residues. Here the CDR3 reads CASSFRGVGPYGYTF. The CDR3, as DNA: TGTGCCAGCAGTTTCCGGGGGGTAGGGCCCTATGGCTACACCTTC.

The V call is TRBV28, the J call TRBJ2-5; 10 positions agree with TRBD1. The junction had 12 bases not matched to a gene; V was cut back by 6 bases and J by 2 bases. The CDR3 is 17 amino acids. Germline loops: CDR1 MDHEN, CDR2 SYDVKM. CDR3 sequence (DNA): TGTGCCAGCAGGGCCGGGACAGGGGCCCTTAAACAAGAGACCCAGTACTTC. It specifies CASRAGTGALKQETQYF.

This chain links TRBV5-1 with TRBJ1-3; D is perhaps TRBD1 (6 bases). V lost 4 bases and J 2 bases, leaving 13 bases between the germline ends. Germline loops: CDR1 SGHRS, CDR2 YFSETQ. This CDR3 region has 15 residues. The CDR3 DNA reads TGCGCCAGCAGCAACGGCGGGGGGCCTGGAAACACCATATATTTT. Its translation: CASSNGGGPGNTIYF.

Concerning this clone: A junction boundary mismatches the germline segment, possibly from a read error. CDR3 loop: CSVEGTAHNTEAFF. In DNA form, the CDR3 reads TGCAGCGTGGAAGGGACAGCCCATAACACTGAAGCTTTCTTT. This sequence joins TRBV29-1 and TRBJ1-1, with 7 bases that match TRBD1. The CDR3 is made up of 14 amino acids. Germline V gives CDR1 SQVTM, CDR2 ANQGSEA.

The CDR3 DNA reads TGTGCCAGCAGCGCTAGCGTCTCAACCCCAACGGGCTCCTACGAGCAGTACTTC. Protein sequence: CASSASVSTPTGSYEQYF. V usage is TRBV7-9 and J usage is TRBJ2-7; tentative D call: TRBD2 (6 bases). V lost 5 bases and J lost 0, with 23 bases in between. The CDR3 is made up of 18 amino acids. CDR1 is SEHNR and CDR2 is FQNEAQ in the germline V gene (reference sequence).

The chain uses TRBV20-1 and TRBJ2-7; D possibly corresponds to TRBD1 (6 bases). This CDR3 has 11 amino acids. Germline V lookup: CDR1 DFQATT, CDR2 SNEGSKA (reference sequence). Trimming stripped 6 bases from V and 4 bases from J, with 10 bases between. This CDR3 reads CSAPTGYEQYF. Written as DNA, the CDR3 is TGCAGTGCCCCAACAGGGTACGAGCAGTACTTC.

The gene calls are TRBV6-4 and TRBJ2-1; possible D gene TRBD1, 5 bases. CDR1 and CDR2 from the germline V gene are MRHNA and SNTAGT. The CDR3 extends over 15 amino acids. Trimming pared 6 bases from V and 1 base from J, leaving 13 bases between. CDR3 sequence: CASSLDSGSYNEQFF. CDR3 bases: TGTGCCAGCAGCCTTGACTCAGGGTCCTACAATGAGCAGTTCTTC.

The V and J genes are TRBV6-6 and TRBJ2-7, with 7 bases identical to TRBD1. The V gene end was trimmed by 5 bases and the J gene end by 7 bases; junction bases not matched to a gene: 5. Germline V CDR1 and CDR2: MNHNY, SVGAGI (reference sequence). The CDR3 loop spans 12 amino acids. CDR3 DNA sequence: TGTGCCAGCAGTAACAGGGGAAGGGAGCAGTACTTC. Protein product: CASSNRGREQYF.

V usage is TRBV4-2 and J usage is TRBJ2-1, with D hard to call. The CDR3 length is 14 residues. V lost 4 bases and J lost 8, with 15 bases in between. Per the germline V gene, CDR1 is LGHNA and CDR2 is YNFKEQ. Here the CDR3 DNA reads TGTGCCAGCAGCCCGACTCGGCAAAGCGATGAGCAGTTCTTC. Its translation: CASSPTRQSDEQFF.

The chain employs TRBV11-2 and TRBJ1-3; D unresolved. The CDR3 totals 18 residues. The V and J ends lost 0 bases and 1 base respectively, with 16 bases between them. The V gene's germline CDR1 is SGHAT and CDR2 FQNNGV. CDR3 residues: CASSLEAYPLSSGNTIYF. The CDR3 DNA is TGTGCCAGCAGCTTAGAAGCCTACCCGCTTAGTTCTGGAAACACCATATATTTT.